This T cell receptor (beta chain) appears in the sequencing data of a study of blood T cell repertoires in COVID-19. Study overall: Samples came from the United States, Italy and Spain, spanning acute and convalescent COVID-19.

Generated by immunoSEQ multiplex PCR, the TCRdb table keeps only in-frame clones and is missing some. The table shows under 300,000 clones, with around 90% occurring only once. This clone appeared a few times. The trim removed 5 bases at V and 0 bases at J, leaving 7 bases unmatched. The CDR3 contains 15 residues. The germline CDR1 and CDR2 sequences are GTSNPN and SVGIG (reference sequence). Recovery among Cohort 3 donors was established by two negative PCRs, clearance, or symptom resolution. The clonotype comes from a middle-aged woman who had recovered from COVID-19. The specimen sequenced was PBMCs or T cells enriched from blood (not recorded which). The chain employs TRBV30 and TRBJ1-3, with 7 bases lining up with TRBD1. This CDR3 is CAWSRDSYSGNTIYF. The DNA for the CDR3 is TGTGCCTGGTCCCGGGACAGCTACTCTGGAAACACCATATATTTT.